Detailed here is one T cell receptor (beta chain). This receptor's antigen is unknown. No base quality values were provided; no much bigger clone lies one nucleotide off. CDR1 and CDR2, per the germline V gene (reference sequence), are DFQATT and SNEGSKA. Spanning cysteine to phenylalanine, the CDR3 consists of 14 amino acids. Only the CDR3 DNA stays, 42 bases, in frame from base 1. V and J lose 6 bases and 1 base, and a span of 13 bases separates them. All donors were healthy Caucasians. The twin cohort consisted of three pairs of female monozygotic twins, all aged about 18 to 29 years. Positive isolation kits from Invitrogen were used to isolate CD4+ and CD8+ T cell populations. The source of the sample is a study of identical twins (TCRdb year 2016). About the study as a whole: The study deep-sequenced TCR alpha and beta repertoires from monozygotic twins, unrelated adults of various ages and cord blood to test whether fetal clonotypes persist. Replicate twin experiments were performed at different times using different library preparation protocols to rule out contamination.

Broad study findings and their caveats: Fewer insertions were carried by abundant cord blood beta clonotypes, a similar but weaker trend appeared in young adult naive repertoires, and no such trend appeared in memory repertoires. In beta out-of-frame sequences, excess twin sharing was weaker, because having fewer shared sequences lowered the signal-to-noise ratio. Out-of-frame TCR alpha sharing in monozygotic twins was systematically underestimated by recombination models, whereas sharing between unrelated individuals was in agreement with the recombination models. Compared with coincidental sharing between unrelated individuals, out-of-frame TCR alpha sequences shared between twins showed an excess of sequences with low generation probability. Invariant T cells such as MAIT and iNKT could partly confound zero-insertion analyses, though diverse VJ usage argued against this for most clonotypes. Because the same donors could not be followed over many years, the conclusions relied on cross-sectional statistical analysis.

Library generation was performed with 5' RACE. Data came from an Illumina HiSeq 2000. Template switching added a universal primer binding site, and the final cDNA carried a unique molecular identifier that allowed TCR cDNA molecules to be counted accurately. First-strand cDNA for TCR alpha and beta chains was synthesized from specific primers in the conserved constant-segment region. Each cDNA library was double barcoded, with a SMART-Mk sample barcode plus Illumina barcodes, to control for contamination. TruSeq adapter sequences along with Illumina sample barcodes were introduced in two successive PCR steps. The Illumina HiSeq platform was used with custom primers to sequence TCR alpha and beta cDNA libraries. The study's own analysis went as follows. MiGEC was used to process raw reads and extract unique molecular identifiers, and MiXCR was used to find CDR3 positions. Recombination models were inferred per individual with the repgenHMM and IGoR tools using an EM algorithm. Shared clonotype analysis was performed with the tcR package in R, normalizing sharing by the product of cloneset sizes. Out-of-frame nonproductive sequences were analyzed to study raw recombination free of thymic and clonal selection effects. TCRdb applied fastp at Q25 and MiXCR to the public reads, then kept only in-frame beta chains. Entries are consolidated by CDR3 protein sequence, retaining the most common genes and DNA. The V and J calls here are based on TCRdb, not the publication. The sample data list 430,000 or so distinct CDR3 sequences, and approximately 24% of these were observed just once. Just under 3% of the sample is held by the ten biggest clonotypes.

Separately, the same data were catalogued under a study of T cells expressing NK-cell markers. As the second study states: Fewer than ten donors provided sorted CD3+CD56+NKG2C+, CD3+CD56+NKG2C- and CD3+CD56-NKG2C+ T-cell subsets, whose TCR beta-chain repertoires were profiled. Among the eight sequenced donors, only one was HCMV-seronegative, while the other seven were HCMV-seropositive. To restrict sorting to alphabetaTCR-expressing T cells, an anti-gammadeltaTCR antibody was added in several experiments. In over five donors, the dominant CD3+CD56+NKG2C+ clonotypes were found to rank among the top 10 CD8+ clonotypes and to make up roughly 1.0-8% of CD8+ T cells. Those dominant clonotypes were again the most abundant among CD3+CD56-NKG2C+ cells in several donors, at 28.3-60.1%. Whether the expanded NKG2C-expressing T cell clones were specific for HCMV antigens remained unclear. The study sequenced eight donors, all healthy volunteers chosen at random: three men and five women. HCMV-specific IgG was detected in serum with a commercial ELISA kit to determine HCMV serostatus. MIGEC handled demultiplexing of the reads and grouping by UMI, while MiTCR was used to assemble and quantify clonotypes. To exclude erroneous sequences, any TCR cDNA sequence not supported by at least two reads was discarded. The tcR package was used for downstream repertoire analysis, and clonotypes were matched between fractions using CDR3 nucleotide sequence together with V segment. VDJmatch was used to annotate antigen specificity against VDJdb, with one amino acid substitution in CDR3 allowed.

The chain couples TRBV20-1 to TRBJ2-1; possibly the D gene is TRBD1, per 6 matching bases. The sequenced material came from CD4+ T cells sorted from blood. The clonotype originates from a woman between 18 and 29 years old in good health. CDR3 loop: CSAAGTSSYNEQFF. The nucleotides read TGCAGTGCCGCCGGGACAAGTTCCTACAATGAGCAGTTCTTC.